These 5 T cell receptor beta chains originate from one sample sequenced in a study of T cell responses to AZD1222 COVID-19 vaccine. The assay was immunoSEQ multiplex PCR, and TCRdb's table has in-frame clones only and misses some. In the table there are roughly 110,000 clones, roughly 90% of which are singletons. The source was peripheral blood, collected on day 0 of AZD1222 vaccination. All receptors come from an adult in good health.

About this clone: The germline gene is not matched at one end of the junction; a read error may be the cause. This chain uses TRBV27 with TRBJ2-7, with D perhaps being TRBD1 or TRBD2 (5 bases each). CDR1 and CDR2 (germline): MNHEY, SMNVEV (reference sequence). The CDR3 spans 13 residues. CDR3 residues: CASSLYSGQWVVF. The CDR3 nucleotides read TGTGCCAGCAGTCTCTACTCGGGGCAATGGGTGGTTTTC.

This clone has a single count. The chain uses TRBV19 and TRBJ1-1; D is perhaps TRBD1 (5 bases). This CDR3 spans 14 amino acids. Trimming took 7 bases from V and 2 from J, leaving 14 bases between them. CDR1 is LNHDA and CDR2 is SQIVND in the germline V gene (reference sequence). CDR3 DNA: TGTGCCAGTACCTTGGAGGGGCTAAACACTGAAGCTTTCTTT. Amino acid sequence: CASTLEGLNTEAFF.

The rearrangement uses TRBV11-3 and TRBJ2-1; 7 bases agree with TRBD1. J gave up 0 bases and V 2 bases, and 7 bases lay outside the gene matches. CDR1 is SGHNT and CDR2 is YENEEA in the germline V gene. CDR3 length: 17 amino acids. The DNA for the CDR3 is TGTGCCAGCAGCTTAACGGACAGGTTCAGCTCCTACAATGAGCAGTTCTTC. Protein: CASSLTDRFSSYNEQFF.

This chain connects TRBV18 to TRBJ2-5; possibly TRBD1 for D (6 bases). V was clipped by 3 bases and J by 5 bases, with 19 bases between them. The CDR3 loop spans 16 amino acids. Germline lookup yields CDR1 KGHSH and CDR2 LQKENI. The CDR3 loop reads CASSPNPQGSMETQYF. DNA of the CDR3: TGTGCCAGCTCACCTAACCCACAGGGAAGTATGGAGACCCAGTACTTC. The variable domain in full, with the rest retrieved from reference TRBV18 and TRBJ2-5, is NAGVMQNPRHLVRRRGQEARLRCSPMKGHSHVYWYRQLPEEGLKFMVYLQKENIIDESGMPKERFSAEFPKEGPSILRIQQVVRGDSAAYFCASSPNPQGSMETQYFGPGTRLLVL.

This chain links TRBV28 with TRBJ2-7, with D hard to call. CDR3 length equals 11 residues. Deletions cut 3 bases from V and 6 bases from J, with 6 bases between. Germline V lookup: CDR1 MDHEN, CDR2 SYDVKM. CDR3 nucleotide sequence: TGTGCCAGCAGTTTGGAGCGCGAGCAGTACTTC. This translates into CASSLEREQYF.